The sequence of this T cell receptor beta chain was determined in a study of breast tumors, draining lymph nodes, adjacent tissues. The V and J ends lost 0 bases and 14 bases respectively, with 12 bases between them. This CDR3 has 11 residues. Germline CDR1 DFQATT, CDR2 SNEGSKA (reference sequence). This clonotype has just one count. Its antigen remains unidentified. A single record per CDR3 protein comes from TCRdb applying MiXCR to the multiplex PCR reads. The sample has over 35,000 distinct CDR3 sequences; roughly 36% are singletons. Study results and caveats: The lymph node origin of tumor T cells was framed as consistent with a hypothesis, not demonstrated.

Sequencing used breast tumor tissue. The sequence derives from a female donor with breast cancer. Some clones in this sample may be carry-over from other donors' samples. The chain is built from TRBV20-1 and TRBJ2-3; D call uncertain. The CDR3 nucleotides read TGCAGTGCTAGAGACAGACTGACGACGTATTTT. Its protein product is CSARDRLTTYF.